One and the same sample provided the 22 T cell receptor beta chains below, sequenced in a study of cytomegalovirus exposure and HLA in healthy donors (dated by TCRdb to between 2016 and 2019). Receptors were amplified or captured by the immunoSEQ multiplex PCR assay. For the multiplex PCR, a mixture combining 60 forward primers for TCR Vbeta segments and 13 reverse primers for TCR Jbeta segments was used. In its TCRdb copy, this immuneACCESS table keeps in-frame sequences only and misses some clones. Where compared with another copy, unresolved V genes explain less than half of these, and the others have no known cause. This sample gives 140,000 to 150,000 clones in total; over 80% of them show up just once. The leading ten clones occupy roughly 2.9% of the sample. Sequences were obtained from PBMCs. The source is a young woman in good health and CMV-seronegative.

This chain's CDR3 is CSVAPASRPGETQYF. The CDR3 DNA is TGCAGCGTTGCCCCCGCCAGCCGTCCCGGGGAGACCCAGTACTTC. The chain links TRBV29-1 to TRBJ2-5; D gene uncertain. The CDR3 contains 15 residues. V shed 4 bases and J shed 5 bases, with 20 bases lying between them. Germline loops: CDR1 SQVTM, CDR2 ANQGSEA.

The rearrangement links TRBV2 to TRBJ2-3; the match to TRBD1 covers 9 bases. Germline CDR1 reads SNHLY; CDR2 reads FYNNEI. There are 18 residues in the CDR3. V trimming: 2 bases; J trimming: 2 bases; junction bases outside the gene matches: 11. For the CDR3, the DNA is TGTGCCAGCAGTGAACTCCTGGGACAGGGATCCCTCACAGATACGCAGTATTTT. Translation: CASSELLGQGSLTDTQYF.

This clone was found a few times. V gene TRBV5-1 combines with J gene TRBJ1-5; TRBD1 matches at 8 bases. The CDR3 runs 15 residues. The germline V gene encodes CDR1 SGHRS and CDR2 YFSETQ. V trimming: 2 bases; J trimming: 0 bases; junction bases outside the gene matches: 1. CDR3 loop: CASSLDRGSNQPQHF. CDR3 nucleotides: TGCGCCAGCAGCTTAGACAGGGGTAGCAATCAGCCCCAGCATTTT.

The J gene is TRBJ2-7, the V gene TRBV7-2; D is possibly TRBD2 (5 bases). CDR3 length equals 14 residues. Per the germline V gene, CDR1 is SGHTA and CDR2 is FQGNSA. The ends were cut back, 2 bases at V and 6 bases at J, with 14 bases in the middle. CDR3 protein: CASSLQDSAREQYF. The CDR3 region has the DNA TGTGCCAGCAGCTTACAGGACTCCGCTCGCGAGCAGTACTTC. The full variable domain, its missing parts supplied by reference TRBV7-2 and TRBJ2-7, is GAGVSQSPSNKVTEKGKDVELRCDPISGHTALYWYRQSLGQGLEFLIYFQGNSAPDKSGLPSDRFSAERTGGSVSTLTIQRTQQEDSAVYLCASSLQDSAREQYFGPGTRLTVT.

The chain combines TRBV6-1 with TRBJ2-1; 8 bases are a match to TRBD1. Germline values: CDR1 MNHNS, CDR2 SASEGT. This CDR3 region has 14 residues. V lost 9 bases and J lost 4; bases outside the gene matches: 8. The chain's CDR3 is CASRGQGFYNEQFF. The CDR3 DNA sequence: TGTGCCAGTAGAGGACAGGGCTTTTACAATGAGCAGTTCTTC.

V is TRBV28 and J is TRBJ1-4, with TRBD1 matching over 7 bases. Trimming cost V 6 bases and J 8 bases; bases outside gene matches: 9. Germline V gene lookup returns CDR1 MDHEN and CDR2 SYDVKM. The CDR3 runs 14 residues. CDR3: CASRPQGSQEKLFF. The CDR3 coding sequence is TGTGCCAGCAGGCCACAGGGGAGTCAGGAAAAACTGTTTTTT.

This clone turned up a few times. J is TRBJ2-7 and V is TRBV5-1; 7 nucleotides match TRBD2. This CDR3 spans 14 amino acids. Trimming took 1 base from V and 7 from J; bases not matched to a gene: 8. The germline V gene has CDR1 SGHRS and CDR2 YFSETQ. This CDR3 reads CASSLLSGEGEQYF. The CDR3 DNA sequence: TGCGCCAGCAGCTTGTTGAGCGGGGAAGGGGAGCAGTACTTC.

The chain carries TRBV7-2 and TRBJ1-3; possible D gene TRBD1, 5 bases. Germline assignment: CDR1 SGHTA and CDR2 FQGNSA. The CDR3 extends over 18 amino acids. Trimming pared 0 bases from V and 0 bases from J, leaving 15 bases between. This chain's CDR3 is CASSLAAMTVISGNTIYF. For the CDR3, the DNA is TGTGCCAGCAGCTTAGCTGCAATGACAGTGATCTCTGGAAACACCATATATTTT.

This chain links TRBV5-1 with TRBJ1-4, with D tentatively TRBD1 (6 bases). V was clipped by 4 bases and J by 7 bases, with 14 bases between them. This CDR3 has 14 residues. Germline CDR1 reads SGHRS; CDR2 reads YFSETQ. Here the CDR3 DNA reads TGCGCCAGCAGCCGAGGGGGGGAAGGTGAAAAACTGTTTTTT. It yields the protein CASSRGGEGEKLFF.

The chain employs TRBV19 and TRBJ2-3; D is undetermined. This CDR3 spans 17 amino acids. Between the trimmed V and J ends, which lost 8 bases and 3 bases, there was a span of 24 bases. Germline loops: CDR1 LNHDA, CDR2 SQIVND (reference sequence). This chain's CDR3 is CASAPPGWSVKTDTQYF. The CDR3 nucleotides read TGTGCCAGTGCCCCTCCTGGCTGGTCAGTTAAAACAGATACGCAGTATTTT. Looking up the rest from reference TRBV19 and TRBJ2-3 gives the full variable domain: DGGITQSPKYLFRKEGQNVTLSCEQNLNHDAMYWYRQDPGQGLRLIYYSQIVNDFQKGDIAEGYSVSREKKESFPLTVTSAQKNPTAFYLCASAPPGWSVKTDTQYFGPGTRLTVL.

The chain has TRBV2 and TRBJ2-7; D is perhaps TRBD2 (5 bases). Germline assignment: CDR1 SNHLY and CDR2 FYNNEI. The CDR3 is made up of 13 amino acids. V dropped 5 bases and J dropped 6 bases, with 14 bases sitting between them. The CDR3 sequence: CASSYGETGEQYF. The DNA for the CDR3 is TGTGCCAGCAGTTATGGGGAGACGGGCGAGCAGTACTTC.

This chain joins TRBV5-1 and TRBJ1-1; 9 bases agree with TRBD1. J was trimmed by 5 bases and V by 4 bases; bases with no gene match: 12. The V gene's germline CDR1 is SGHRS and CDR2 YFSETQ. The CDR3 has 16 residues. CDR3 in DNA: TGCGCCAGCAGCGGCAGACAGGGGGGGTGGAGGACTGAAGCTTTCTTT. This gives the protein CASSGRQGGWRTEAFF.

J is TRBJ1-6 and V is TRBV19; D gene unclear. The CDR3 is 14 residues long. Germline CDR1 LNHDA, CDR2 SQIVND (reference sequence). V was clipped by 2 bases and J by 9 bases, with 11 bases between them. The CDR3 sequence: CASSINEGSSPLHF. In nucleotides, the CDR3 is TGTGCCAGTAGTATAAACGAGGGAAGTTCACCCCTCCACTTT.

CDR3 protein: CASSRTTNTGELFF. CDR3 in DNA: TGTGCCTCCTCTCGGACAACGAACACCGGGGAGCTGTTTTTT. The chain employs TRBV27 and TRBJ2-2; TRBD1 is a possible D gene (5 bases). Per germline, CDR1 MNHEY and CDR2 SMNVEV (reference sequence). This CDR3 is built from 14 residues. V lost 11 bases and J 0 bases, leaving 13 bases between the germline ends.

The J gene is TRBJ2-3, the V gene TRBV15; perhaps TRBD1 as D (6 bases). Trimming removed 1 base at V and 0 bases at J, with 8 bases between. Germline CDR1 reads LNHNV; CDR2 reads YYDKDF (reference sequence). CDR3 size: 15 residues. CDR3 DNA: TGTGCCACCAGCAGAGGGGACATCAGCACAGATACGCAGTATTTT. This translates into CATSRGDISTDTQYF.

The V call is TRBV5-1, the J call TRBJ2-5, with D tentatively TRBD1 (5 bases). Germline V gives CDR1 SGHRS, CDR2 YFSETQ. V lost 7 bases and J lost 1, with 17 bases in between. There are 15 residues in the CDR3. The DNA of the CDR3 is TGCGCCAGCGGCAAACAGGAGACGAGCCAAGAGACCCAGTACTTC. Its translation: CASGKQETSQETQYF. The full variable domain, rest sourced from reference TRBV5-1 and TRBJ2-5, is KAGVTQTPRYLIKTRGQQVTLSCSPISGHRSVSWYQQTPGQGLQFLFEYFSETQRNKGNFPGRFSGRQFSNSRSEMNVSTLELGDSALYLCASGKQETSQETQYFGPGTRLLVL.

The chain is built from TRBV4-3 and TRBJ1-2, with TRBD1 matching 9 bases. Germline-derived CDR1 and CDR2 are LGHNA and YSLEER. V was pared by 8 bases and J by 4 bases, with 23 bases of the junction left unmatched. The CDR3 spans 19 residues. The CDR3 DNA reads TGCGCCAGCGGATTTATTCCCTCCCAGGGACAGGGAGGCCTCTATGGCTACACCTTC. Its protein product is CASGFIPSQGQGGLYGYTF.

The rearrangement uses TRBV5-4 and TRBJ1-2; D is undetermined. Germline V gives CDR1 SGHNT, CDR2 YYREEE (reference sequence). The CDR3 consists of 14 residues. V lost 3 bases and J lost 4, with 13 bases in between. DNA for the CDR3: TGTGCCAGCAGCTCCGTGGGCCATCCCTATGGCTACACCTTC. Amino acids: CASSSVGHPYGYTF.

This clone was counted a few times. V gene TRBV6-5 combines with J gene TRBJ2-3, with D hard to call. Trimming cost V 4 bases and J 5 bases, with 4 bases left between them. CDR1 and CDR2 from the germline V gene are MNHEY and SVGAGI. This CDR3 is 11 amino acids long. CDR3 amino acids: CASSWQDTQYF. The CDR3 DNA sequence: TGTGCCAGCAGTTGGCAAGATACGCAGTATTTT.

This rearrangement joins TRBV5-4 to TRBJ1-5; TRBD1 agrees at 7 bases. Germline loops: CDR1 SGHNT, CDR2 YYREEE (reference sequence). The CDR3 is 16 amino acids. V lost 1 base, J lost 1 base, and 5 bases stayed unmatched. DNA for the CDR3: TGTGCCAGCAGCTTGCAGAGACAGGGAAGCAATCAGCCCCAGCATTTT. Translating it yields CASSLQRQGSNQPQHF.

CDR3 nucleotide sequence: TGTGCCAGCAGCTCCCGACAGGGGCAAGAGACCCAGTACTTC. Translation gives CASSSRQGQETQYF. The chain is built from TRBV5-4 and TRBJ2-5, with 8 nucleotides matching TRBD1. Trimming at V came to 3 bases and at J to 2 bases, leaving 3 bases not matched to a gene. The CDR3 has 14 residues. Germline values: CDR1 SGHNT, CDR2 YYREEE (reference sequence).

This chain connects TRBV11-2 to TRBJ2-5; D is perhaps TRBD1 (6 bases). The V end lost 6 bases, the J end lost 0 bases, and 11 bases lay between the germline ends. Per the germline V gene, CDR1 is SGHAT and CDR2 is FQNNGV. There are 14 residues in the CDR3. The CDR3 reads CASSPGTYQETQYF. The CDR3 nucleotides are TGTGCCAGCAGTCCCGGGACATACCAAGAGACCCAGTACTTC.